The next 30 T cell receptor delta chains were all read from a single sample in a study of γδ T cells in repeated Plasmodium falciparum infection. Gammadelta T cells were flow-sorted from PBMC into Vgamma9/Vdelta2+ and Vdelta2-negative populations for bulk analysis. TCRdb applied CATT to the multiplex PCR reads for clone calling. The table has 40,000 to 55,000 delta-chain clones, 1.5% to 2% seen once. What was sequenced was gamma-delta T cells from blood. The receptors shown here come from a pool of human donors (malaria-infected and uninfected, not separated).

This clone was counted at least ten times. The chain has TRDV1 and TRDJ1; possibly TRDD2 for D (5 bases). Germline matching of the DNA provided the J gene here, since TCRdb leaves it blank. In germline, CDR1 is TSWWSYY, CDR2 QGS. This CDR3 contains 15 residues. Trimming took off 2 bases at V and 7 bases at J, with 17 bases between the two ends. The CDR3 DNA follows: TGTGCTCTTGGGGAAGCTCCGCTTCCCTTCGGTAAACTCATCTTT. As protein: CALGEAPLPFGKLIF.

This clone was observed a few times. The protein TCRdb lists belongs to a much larger clone and differs from this DNA's translation at residue 9, which points to a read error; the protein shown is made from the DNA. This sequence joins TRDV1 and TRDJ1, with 7 bases fitting TRDD3. The J gene, left out of TCRdb, was set here by checking the DNA against germline. The CDR3 length is 20 residues. The trim removed 1 base at V and 1 base at J, leaving 18 bases unmatched. The germline CDR1 and CDR2 sequences are TSWWSYY and QGS. The CDR3 sequence: CALGEHTFSTGELLTDKLIF. CDR3 DNA: TGTGCTCTTGGGGAACATACCTTCTCCACTGGGGAGCTTCTCACCGATAAACTCATCTTT.

This clone was seen a few times. TCRdb's listed protein matches a much larger clone and diverges from this DNA's translation at residue 14, likely through a read error; the protein shown comes from the DNA. This chain links TRDV1 with TRDJ1, with D possibly being TRDD3 (5 bases). Matching the DNA to germline supplied the J gene, which TCRdb does not give. V was clipped by 1 base and J by 0 bases, with 24 bases between them. Germline V gives CDR1 TSWWSYY, CDR2 QGS. This CDR3 contains 20 residues. The CDR3 spells CALGEPTFGYVRGHTDKLIF. Here the CDR3 DNA reads TGTGCTCTTGGGGAACCCACTTTCGGGTACGTAAGGGGGCACACCGATAAACTCATCTTT.

On this clone: TCRdb records a much larger clone's protein for this DNA, with a difference at residue 16 that likely arises from a read error; the protein given is the translation of the DNA. The V gene is TRDV3, the J gene TRDJ1; D might be TRDD1 (6 bases). TCRdb offers no J gene call, so here the DNA was matched to germline to obtain one. Germline V gives CDR1 TVYSNPD, CDR2 GDNSRS (reference sequence). This CDR3 contains 21 residues. Trimming pared 3 bases from V and 4 bases from J, leaving 39 bases between. The CDR3, as DNA: TGTGCCTTCCATGGGGTCCCACGAAAGGGGACCAACCAGAAATACATCGATAAACTCATCTTT. The encoded protein is CAFHGVPRKGTNQKYIDKLIF. Together with reference TRDV3 and TRDJ1, the CDR3 gives the full variable domain: CDKVTQSSPDQTVASGSEVVLLCTYDTVYSNPDLFWYRIRPDYSFQFVFYGDNSRSEGADFTQGRFSVKHILTQKAFHLVISPVRTEDSATYYCAFHGVPRKGTNQKYIDKLIFGKGTRVTVEP.

The table lists this clone with many counts. Since a far larger clone is one base different, this is likely a read error. In the same sample, other DNA sequences code for this CDR3. The chain couples TRDV2 to TRDJ1; possibly TRDD3 for D (6 bases). Because TCRdb records no J gene, it was assigned here through a match of the DNA to germline. In germline, CDR1 is GEAIGNYY, CDR2 EKD. CDR3 length equals 15 residues. The ends were cut back, 7 bases at V and 4 bases at J, with 21 bases in the middle. The CDR3 bases are TGTGCCTGCGACCCCCTGGGGAGCGGACGCGATAAACTCATCTTT. Protein sequence: CACDPLGSGRDKLIF.

As concerns this clone: A read error likely explains why the TCRdb protein, taken from a much larger clone, differs from this DNA's translation at residue 6; the protein shown is translated from the DNA. V gene TRDV3 combines with J gene TRDJ1, with TRDD3 as a possible D gene (5 bases). No J segment appears in TCRdb, so it was assigned here by matching the sequence to germline. There are 14 residues in the CDR3. V was clipped by 5 bases and J by 5 bases, with 21 bases between them. The germline V gene encodes CDR1 TVYSNPD and CDR2 GDNSRS (reference sequence). CDR3 residues: CAVLWEIPPDKLIF. The CDR3 nucleotides read TGTGCCGTACTCTGGGAGATACCTCCGGATAAACTCATCTTT.

This clone was observed many times. The CDR3 loop is CALGPLLVLYTDKLIF. The CDR3 DNA sequence: TGTGCTCTTGGGCCACTCCTAGTCCTGTACACCGATAAACTCATCTTT. The genes are TRDV1 and TRDJ1, with a tentative D call TRDD2 (5 bases). CDR1 TSWWSYY and CDR2 QGS come from the germline V gene. Trimming took off 5 bases at V and 0 bases at J, with 16 bases between the two ends. CDR3 size: 16 residues.

This clone was seen more than once but under ten times. TCRdb assigns this DNA the protein of a much larger clone, which departs from its translation at residue 19; this likely reflects a read error, and the protein shown comes from translating the DNA. V gene assignment gives TRDV3, but the J gene was left uncalled; the D segment call TRDD3 is taken from the table without a DNA check. Germline V CDR1 and CDR2: TVYSNPD, GDNSRS (reference sequence). CDR3 length equals 21 residues. CDR3 in amino acids: CAFNPFPINWGIPWDTRQVFF. In DNA, the CDR3 is TGTGCCTTTAACCCCTTCCCGATTAACTGGGGGATTCCCTGGGACACCCGACAGGTGTTTTTC.

This clone was seen at least ten times. TCRdb records a much larger clone's protein for this DNA, with a difference at residue 9 that likely arises from a read error; the protein given is the translation of the DNA. This sample also contains other DNA sequences that code for the same CDR3. This sequence joins TRDV1 and TRDJ1; 8 bases agree with TRDD3. As TCRdb names no J gene, one was assigned here on the basis of a DNA match to germline. V was pared by 4 bases and J by 2 bases, with 15 bases of the junction left unmatched. From germline, CDR1 is TSWWSYY and CDR2 QGS. The CDR3 runs to 18 residues. The CDR3 here is CALGGCTGRGISTDKLIF. Here the CDR3 DNA reads TGTGCTCTTGGGGGTTGTACTGGCCGGGGGATAAGTACCGATAAACTCATCTTT.

This clone was found a few times. For this DNA, TCRdb reports the protein of a much larger clone, which diverges at residue 7, most likely from a read error; the protein presented here is translated directly from the DNA. The chain uses TRDV1 and TRDJ1; 7 bases line up with TRDD3. TCRdb supplies no J gene; here it was assigned by aligning the nucleotide sequence to germline. The CDR3 extends over 17 amino acids. Germline trimming cut 2 bases from V and 3 bases from J; bases unmatched to any gene: 12. The V gene's germline CDR1 is TSWWSYY and CDR2 QGS. The CDR3 loop reads CALGEYPYVGYADKLIF. The DNA of the CDR3 is TGTGCTCTTGGGGAATACCCCTATGTTGGATACGCCGATAAACTCATCTTT.

This clone was seen a handful of times. The V gene is TRAV29/DV5, the J gene TRDJ1; 11 positions match TRDD3. The J gene is not listed in TCRdb, so it was assigned here from a DNA match to germline. This CDR3 has 20 amino acids. Looked up from germline, CDR1 is NSMFDY and CDR2 is ISSIKDK. V was pared by 0 bases and J by 4 bases, with 20 bases of the junction left unmatched. Written as DNA, the CDR3 is TGTGCAGCAAGCGATGGTCCTACCCCTCCACGTACTGGGGGATACGATAAACTCATCTTT. Translation gives CAASDGPTPPRTGGYDKLIF. The full variable domain, in which reference TRAV29/DV5 and TRDJ1 provide the parts outside the CDR3, is DQQVKQNSPSLSVQEGRISILNCDYTNSMFDYFLWYKKYPAEGPTFLISISSIKDKNEDGRFTVFLNKSAKHLSLHIVPSQPGDSAVYFCAASDGPTPPRTGGYDKLIFGKGTRVTVEP.

Only a few counts were recorded for this clone. This sequence is one base from a far larger clone and is likely a read error. This sample also contains other DNA sequences that code for the same CDR3. The V gene is TRDV1, the J gene TRDJ1; the match to TRDD3 covers 8 bases. The J gene, absent from TCRdb, was called here by matching the DNA to germline. The germline V gene has CDR1 TSWWSYY and CDR2 QGS. This CDR3 has 21 amino acids. The CDR3 sequence is CALGERALPSYWGSYTDKLIF. CDR3 nucleotide sequence: TGCGCTCTTGGGGAACGGGCCCTCCCCTCTTACTGGGGGTCCTACACCGATAAACTCATCTTT.

Concerning this clone itself: A read error is the likely source, as a far larger clone sits one nucleotide away. This sample includes further DNA sequences coding for the same CDR3. The rearrangement links TRDV3 to TRDJ1; the match to TRDD3 covers 13 bases. In the absence of a J gene in TCRdb, the DNA was matched to germline to assign it here. This CDR3 is 23 amino acids long. In germline, CDR1 is TVYSNPD, CDR2 GDNSRS (reference sequence). Germline trimming cut 1 base from V and 2 bases from J; bases unmatched to any gene: 28. The CDR3 DNA reads TGTGCCTTTACCGGGGAGCCTCCTCCTGCTTACTGGGGGATACGCTTTTTAACCGATAAACTCATCTTT. Its translation: CAFTGEPPPAYWGIRFLTDKLIF.

The sample holds many counts of this clone. This is likely an artifact of a read error, given a far larger clone one base away. The same CDR3 arises from other DNA sequences in this sample as well. CDR3 nucleotide sequence: TGTGCCTGTGACACCGTGGGGGAGGCCCCGAGAACCGATAAACTCATCTTC. This codes for CACDTVGEAPRTDKLIF. V usage is TRDV2 and J usage is TRDJ1; 7 positions match TRDD3. Germline-derived CDR1 and CDR2 are GEAIGNYY and EKD. This CDR3 is built from 17 residues.

This clone was recorded at least ten times. A far larger clone is one base from this, pointing to a likely read error. At the DNA level, this CDR3 is encoded by other sequences in the same sample as well. This chain links TRDV2 with TRDJ1; 8 bases agree with TRDD3. Because TCRdb records no J gene, it was assigned here through a match of the DNA to germline. CDR1 is GEAIGNYY, CDR2 EKD, per germline. CDR3 size: 19 residues. CDR3 nucleotides: TGTGCTTGTGACACCGTAGGAGGGATACGCGAAGAGAAAACCGATAAACTCATCTTT. It is translated as CACDTVGGIREEKTDKLIF.

This clone is judged medium-sized. Other DNA sequences in the same sample also yield this CDR3. CDR3 coding DNA: TGTGCTCTTGGGGAAATGGTTAGGAGATACGCGAGCGAACTCATCTTT. Protein product: CALGEMVRRYASELIF. The chain joins TRDV1 to TRDJ1; a possible D gene is TRDD3 (6 bases). V gave up 2 bases and J gave up 9 bases, with 22 bases separating them. The CDR3 extends over 16 amino acids. Germline loops: CDR1 TSWWSYY, CDR2 QGS.

This clone was counted ten times or more. A far larger clone is just one base off, so this is likely a read error. Other DNA sequences in this sample translate to the same CDR3. The rearrangement joins TRDV2 to TRDJ3, with TRDD3 identical over 9 bases. The CDR3 length is 19 residues. Germline CDR1 and CDR2: GEAIGNYY and EKD. The CDR3, as DNA: TGTGCCTGTGACACCGGGTGTCTGGGGGATCCCTGGGACACCCGGCAGATGTTTTTC. Its protein product is CACDTGCLGDPWDTRQMFF.

This clone occurred a few times. The likely explanation is a read error, given a far larger clone one base away. Other DNA sequences within the sample encode an identical CDR3. No J gene was assigned, while the V gene was called as TRDV3; the listed D gene, TRDD3, was not tested against the DNA. Looked up from germline, CDR1 is TVYSNPD and CDR2 is GDNSRS (reference sequence). CDR3 length equals 14 residues. The CDR3 sequence is CASWGISYTDKLIF. The DNA for the CDR3 is TGTGCCTCCTGGGGGATAAGTTACACCGATAAACTCATCTTC.

As concerns this clone: The protein recorded in TCRdb matches a much larger clone and deviates from this DNA's translation at residue 11, suggesting a read error; the protein here is obtained by translating the DNA. The J gene is TRDJ1, the V gene TRAV38-2/DV8; 9 bases match TRDD2. No J segment appears in TCRdb, so it was assigned here by matching the sequence to germline. V trimming: 2 bases; J trimming: 4 bases; junction bases outside the gene matches: 24. CDR1 is TSESDYY and CDR2 is QEAYKQQN in the germline V gene. The CDR3 totals 21 residues. The CDR3 DNA is TGTGCTTATAGGAGTTATCCTTCCTACATTCGGTGGGGATTTAGCAGCGATAAACTCATCTTT. Its translation: CAYRSYPSYIRWGFSSDKLIF.

This clone was counted between two and nine times. TCRdb attributes to this sequence the protein of a much larger clone, which differs from the DNA translation at residue 6; a read error is likely, and the protein displayed is translated from the DNA. The V and J genes are TRDV3 and TRDJ1; 10 nucleotides agree with TRDD3. Assignment of the J gene here rests on matching the DNA to germline, because TCRdb gives none. In germline, CDR1 is TVYSNPD, CDR2 GDNSRS (reference sequence). The CDR3 spans 20 residues. Trimming cost V 4 bases and J 0 bases; bases outside gene matches: 23. The CDR3 loop is CASSPFYDTFTGGYTDKLIF. The DNA for the CDR3 is TGTGCCTCTAGCCCTTTCTACGATACGTTTACTGGGGGATACACCGATAAACTCATCTTT.

This clone was found a few times. A read error is likely here: a far larger clone is one base away. Other DNA sequences from this sample encode an identical CDR3 as well. J is TRDJ1 and V is TRDV1, with D maybe TRDD2 (6 bases). The J gene, missing from TCRdb, was assigned here through DNA to germline matching. Germline CDR1 reads TSWWSYY; CDR2 reads QGS. V lost 3 bases and J 0 bases, leaving 32 bases between the germline ends. The CDR3 sequence is 22 residues long. The CDR3 DNA reads as TGTGCTCTTGGGGACGCCCCTTCTTCCTTAATCCACCTGATTCAGTACACCGATAAACTCATCTTT. Encoded protein: CALGDAPSSLIHLIQYTDKLIF.

A note on this clone: A read error is likely here: a far larger clone is one base away. In the same sample, other DNA sequences code for this CDR3. The chain has TRDV1 and TRDJ1; D might be TRDD2 (5 bases). As TCRdb names no J gene, one was assigned here on the basis of a DNA match to germline. Trimming took 6 bases from V and 3 from J, leaving 32 bases between them. Germline V gene data show CDR1 as TSWWSYY and CDR2 as QGS. This CDR3 spans 20 amino acids. The CDR3 is CALGETYRPAWTFRPDKLIF. CDR3 DNA: TGTGCTCTTGGAGAAACCTACAGGCCGGCTTGGACATTCCGCCCCGATAAACTCATCTTT.

This clone has just a few counts. The protein recorded in TCRdb matches a much larger clone and deviates from this DNA's translation at residues 12 and 19, suggesting a read error; the protein here is obtained by translating the DNA. The V gene is given as TRDV2, and no J gene call is available; TRDD3 was called by the table and not checked on the DNA. CDR1 and CDR2 from the germline V gene are GEAIGNYY and EKD. The CDR3 loop spans 21 amino acids. The DNA of the CDR3 is TGTGCCTGTGACAAGTTGATGGGGGATACCAAAGCGAACTGGGACACCCGACAGGTGTTTTTC. Translation: CACDKLMGDTKANWDTRQVFF.

This clone was recorded a few times. TCRdb's listed protein matches a much larger clone and diverges from this DNA's translation at residue 7, likely through a read error; the protein shown comes from the DNA. This chain uses TRDV1 with TRDJ1; no definite D call. Trimming stripped 1 base from V and 1 base from J, with 4 bases between. The germline CDR1 and CDR2 sequences are TSWWSYY and QGS. The CDR3 covers 13 residues. The CDR3 protein is CALGEPGTDKLIF. The CDR3 DNA sequence: TGTGCTCTTGGGGAACCGGGCACCGATAAACTCATCTTT.

This clone was counted at least ten times. TCRdb has a much larger clone's protein, which differs at residue 4 from the translation of this DNA, likely because of a read error; what is shown is the protein translated from the DNA. The chain employs TRDV2 and TRDJ1, with TRDD3 matching over 9 bases. No J gene is reported in TCRdb; it was inferred here by comparing the DNA with germline. Germline loops: CDR1 GEAIGNYY, CDR2 EKD. The CDR3 totals 18 residues. CDR3 DNA sequence: TGTGCCTGTGTCACCGTGGGAGTGCTGGGGGATGGGACCGATAAACTCATCTTT. Translated: CACVTVGVLGDGTDKLIF.

Concerning this clone itself: A read error likely explains why the TCRdb protein, taken from a much larger clone, differs from this DNA's translation at residue 12; the protein shown is translated from the DNA. This chain uses TRDV1 with TRDJ1; 9 bases agree with TRDD3. Since TCRdb gives no J gene, matching the DNA to germline was used here to assign it. Trimming at V came to 1 base and at J to 1 base, leaving 16 bases not matched to a gene. Germline V gene data show CDR1 as TSWWSYY and CDR2 as QGS. The CDR3 runs 20 residues. The CDR3 here is CALGEQSNYWGTRSTDKLIF. As DNA, the CDR3 is TGTGCTCTTGGGGAACAGTCAAACTACTGGGGGACGAGGTCCACCGATAAACTCATCTTT.

This sequence joins TRDV2 and TRDJ1; 11 nucleotides line up with TRDD3. TCRdb records no J gene; here it was assigned by comparing the DNA to germline. This CDR3 has 19 residues. The junction had 14 bases not matched to a gene; V was cut back by 1 base and J by 2 bases. Germline values: CDR1 GEAIGNYY, CDR2 EKD. The CDR3 protein is CACDTVGLGDTRETDKLIF. CDR3 nucleotides: TGTGCCTGTGACACGGTAGGGCTGGGGGATACAAGAGAGACCGATAAACTCATCTTT.

The CDR3 spells CACLFLPGLGDKGTDKLIF. CDR3 sequence (DNA): TGTGCCTGTTTATTCCTACCCGGACTGGGGGATAAAGGGACCGATAAACTCATCTTT. The chain is built from TRDV2 and TRDJ1, with 11 bases fitting TRDD3. TCRdb carries no J gene annotation; the J gene was assigned here by matching the DNA with germline. The CDR3 is 19 residues long. Looked up from germline, CDR1 is GEAIGNYY and CDR2 is EKD. V lost 6 bases and J lost 2; bases outside the gene matches: 19.

Points on this clone: A far more abundant clone sits one base away, making this likely a read error. The same CDR3 can be traced to other DNA sequences in this sample. The chain carries TRDV3 and TRDJ3, with 11 bases fitting TRDD3. TCRdb records no J gene; here it was assigned by comparing the DNA to germline. This CDR3 spans 29 amino acids. The germline V gene has CDR1 TVYSNPD and CDR2 GDNSRS (reference sequence). The CDR3 nucleotides are TGTGCTTTCCCCGTGCCTTCCTACCCCAGATCCGCCAATTACTGGGGGATAATCGTCGGGGCCTGGGACACCCGACAGATGTTTTTC. Its translation is CAFPVPSYPRSANYWGIIVGAWDTRQMFF.

This clone came up many times. TCRdb's protein for this DNA is that of a much larger clone and differs from the translation at residue 4, likely a read error; the protein shown is the DNA translation. DNA of the CDR3: TGTGCCTTTTGTCGCCTTCCTACGGTTTGTGAAGGTAAACTCATCTTT. Amino acids: CAFCRLPTVCEGKLIF. The V and J genes are TRDV3 and TRDJ1, with 9 bases fitting TRDD2. The V gene end was trimmed by 2 bases and the J gene end by 7 bases; junction bases not matched to a gene: 17. Germline V gene sequence: CDR1 TVYSNPD, CDR2 GDNSRS (reference sequence). The length of the CDR3 is 16 residues. Full variable domain (remainder filled in from reference TRDV3 and TRDJ1): CDKVTQSSPDQTVASGSEVVLLCTYDTVYSNPDLFWYRIRPDYSFQFVFYGDNSRSEGADFTQGRFSVKHILTQKAFHLVISPVRTEDSATYYCAFCRLPTVCEGKLIFGKGTRVTVEP.